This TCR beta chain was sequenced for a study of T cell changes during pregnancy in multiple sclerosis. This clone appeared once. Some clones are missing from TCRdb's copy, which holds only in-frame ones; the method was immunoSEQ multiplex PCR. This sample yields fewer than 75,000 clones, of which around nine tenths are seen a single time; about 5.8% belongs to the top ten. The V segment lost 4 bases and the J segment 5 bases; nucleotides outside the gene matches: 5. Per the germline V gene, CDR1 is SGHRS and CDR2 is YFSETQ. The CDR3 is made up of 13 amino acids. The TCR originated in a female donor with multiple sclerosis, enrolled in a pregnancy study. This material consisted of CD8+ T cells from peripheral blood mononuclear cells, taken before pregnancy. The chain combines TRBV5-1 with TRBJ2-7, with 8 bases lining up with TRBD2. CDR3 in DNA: TGCGCCAGCAGCCAGCGGGGGAACGACGAGCAGTACTTC. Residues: CASSQRGNDEQYF.